This T cell receptor beta chain was sequenced in a study of blood T cell repertoires in COVID-19. At the level of the study: Samples of COVID-19 (acute and convalescent) were obtained from the United States, Italy and Spain. PBMCs, B-cell-depleted T cells, or T cells provided the cDNA or gDNA that made up the material.

Germline assignment: CDR1 LNHNV and CDR2 YYDKDF (reference sequence). This CDR3 is built from 16 residues. V lost 2 bases and J lost 5; bases outside the gene matches: 8. In the original workflow: Estimates of nucleated cell counts were drawn from the amplification of reference gene primers. Assay used: immunoSEQ multiplex PCR; TCRdb lists only in-frame clones, some missing. V and J calls and clone size come straight from that table; D and trimming were deduced from the DNA. The data show some 120,000 clones, approximately 87% seen once. This TCR came from a man aged 30 to 45 with acute or convalescent COVID-19. The V call is TRBV15, the J call TRBJ2-3; 9 bases are a match to TRBD2. Specimen: peripheral blood. In nucleotides, the CDR3 is TGTGCCACCAGCAGATATAGCGGGAGTTTCGGAGATACGCAGTATTTT. As protein: CATSRYSGSFGDTQYF.